The 11 T cell receptor beta chains below come from one sample, sequenced in a study of T-cell reconstitution after alpha-beta-depleted transplantation in children. The library targeted TCRbeta and was prepared with unique molecular identifiers. TCRdb processed the PCR reads anew with MiXCR; each CDR3 protein has one entry. The sample holds 490,000 or so distinct CDR3 sequences, approximately 12% seen once. This sample comprised PBMCs from the stem cell graft donor, obtained from the stem cell graft. These receptors were collected from a human donor who donated a stem cell graft to a child with combined immunodeficiency.

The chain uses TRBV7-1 and TRBJ2-3; 14 bases match TRBD2. TRBV7-1 is an open reading frame, and its role is uncertain. Germline trimming cut 5 bases from V and 5 bases from J; bases unmatched to any gene: 15. This CDR3 region has 19 residues. CDR3 sequence (DNA): TGTGCCAGCAGCGCGCGCGTCGGACTAGCGGGAGGATTTGGAGATACGCAGTATTTT. It encodes CASSARVGLAGGFGDTQYF.

This clonotype has more than one count but fewer than ten. The rearrangement uses TRBV20-1 and TRBJ2-2; maybe TRBD2 (5 bases). Trimming took 3 bases from V and 6 from J, leaving 20 bases between them. Germline V gene lookup returns CDR1 DFQATT and CDR2 SNEGSKA (reference sequence). The CDR3 extends over 16 amino acids. Here the CDR3 DNA reads TGCAGTGCTAGTCCGTCTAGCTTAGGGCGGTCCGGGGAGCTGTTTTTT. It is translated as CSASPSSLGRSGELFF.

There are a few counts of this clonotype. CDR3 DNA: TGTGCCAGCAGCCATCCCAGGGTGCGGGAGACCCAGTACTTC. Residues: CASSHPRVRETQYF. The rearrangement links TRBV12-3 or TRBV12-4 to TRBJ2-5, with D possibly being TRBD1 (5 bases). This CDR3 comprises 14 residues. V shed 6 bases and J shed 5 bases, with 16 bases lying between them.

The chain has TRBV28 and TRBJ2-7, with TRBD1 as a possible D gene (6 bases). V lost 4 bases and J lost 3, with 31 bases in between. This CDR3 is built from 20 residues. Germline V gene data show CDR1 as MDHEN and CDR2 as SYDVKM. This CDR3 reads CASSSNYLTGKGSTGYEQYF. DNA of the CDR3: TGTGCCAGCAGTTCAAACTATCTCACAGGGAAAGGTTCGACAGGCTACGAGCAGTACTTC.

In this sample, this clonotype turned up a few times. The rearrangement joins TRBV27 to TRBJ2-1, with D unresolved. V was trimmed by 5 bases and J by 0 bases, leaving 8 bases between them. Germline values: CDR1 MNHEY, CDR2 SMNVEV (reference sequence). The CDR3 has 14 residues. DNA of the CDR3: TGTGCCAGCAGTGGGTGGAGCTCCTACAATGAGCAGTTCTTC. Amino acid sequence: CASSGWSSYNEQFF.

This clonotype was detected many times. The genes are TRBV5-1 and TRBJ2-7, with D hard to call. Germline assignment: CDR1 SGHRS and CDR2 YFSETQ. This CDR3 region has 12 residues. V lost 3 bases and J 5 bases, leaving 9 bases between the germline ends. The CDR3 DNA is TGCGCCAGCAGCTACGGTGGCCACGAGCAGTACTTC. Amino acid sequence: CASSYGGHEQYF. The variable domain in full, with the rest retrieved from reference TRBV5-1 and TRBJ2-7, is KAGVTQTPRYLIKTRGQQVTLSCSPISGHRSVSWYQQTPGQGLQFLFEYFSETQRNKGNFPGRFSGRQFSNSRSEMNVSTLELGDSALYLCASSYGGHEQYFGPGTRLTVT.

As concerns this clonotype: The junction shows a germline mismatch at one end, possibly a read error. The chain joins TRBV12-3 or TRBV12-4 to TRBJ2-6, with D tentatively TRBD1 or TRBD2 (6 bases each). This CDR3 is built from 19 residues. The CDR3 DNA is TGTGCCAGCAGTCTAGCAGAGTGGGGGGCTGAGTCTGGGGCCAACGTCCTGACTTTC. Translating gives CASSLAEWGAESGANVLTF.

CDR3 nucleotides: TGTGCCAGCAGTCTCAGACCGTCCGGGGAGCTGTTTTTT. Amino acids: CASSLRPSGELFF. The V gene is TRBV12-3 or TRBV12-4, the J gene TRBJ2-2; D not resolved. This CDR3 is built from 13 residues. Trimming pared 5 bases from V and 6 bases from J, leaving 10 bases between.

This clonotype was found a few times. The CDR3 DNA is TGTGCCACCAACCCAGCAGGGAACTATGGCTACACCTTC. It yields the protein CATNPAGNYGYTF. The rearrangement joins TRBV24-1 to TRBJ1-2, with D perhaps TRBD1 (5 bases). The CDR3 has 13 amino acids. The ends were cut back, 8 bases at V and 2 bases at J, with 11 bases in the middle. Germline V gene lookup returns CDR1 KGHDR and CDR2 SFDVKD.

The rearrangement links TRBV20-1 to TRBJ1-3; TRBD1 matches 7 bases. The germline V gene has CDR1 DFQATT and CDR2 SNEGSKA (reference sequence). Trimming cost V 5 bases and J 4 bases; bases outside gene matches: 5. This CDR3 has 13 residues. CDR3 coding DNA: TGCAGTGCTGGACAGGCGCAAGGAAACACCATATATTTT. Translation: CSAGQAQGNTIYF.

Ten or more counts support this clonotype. This CDR3 reads CASSTGLGRIYEQYF. CDR3 DNA: TGTGCCAGCAGTACCGGGTTGGGACGGATCTACGAGCAGTACTTC. The chain uses TRBV28 and TRBJ2-7; perhaps D is TRBD1 or TRBD2 (5 bases each). This CDR3 is 15 amino acids long. V was pared by 5 bases and J by 3 bases, with 17 bases between. Germline CDR1 reads MDHEN; CDR2 reads SYDVKM. Using reference TRBV28 and TRBJ2-7 for the parts outside the CDR3, the full variable domain is DVKVTQSSRYLVKRTGEKVFLECVQDMDHENMFWYRQDPGLGLRLIYFSYDVKMKEKGDIPEGYSVSREKKERFSLILESASTNQTSMYLCASSTGLGRIYEQYFGPGTRLTVT.